Listed here are 24 T cell receptor beta chains from one sample, sequenced in a study of blood T cell repertoires in COVID-19. TCRdb's copy holds only in-frame clones and misses some; the assay was immunoSEQ multiplex PCR. The repertoire holds fewer than 150,000 clones, roughly 80% seen once, with 5% to 8% in the top ten. Sample: peripheral blood. All receptors come from an older man with acute or convalescent COVID-19.

V and J are TRBV7-9 and TRBJ2-1, with a weak D call TRBD2 (5 bases). Per germline, CDR1 SEHNR and CDR2 FQNEAQ (reference sequence). There are 18 residues in the CDR3. Deletions cut 2 bases from V and 7 bases from J, with 24 bases between. The CDR3 DNA sequence: TGTGCCAGCAGCTTAACCCGATTCGGGGTTCTGGGGAAAAATGAGCAGTTCTTC. It is translated as CASSLTRFGVLGKNEQFF.

The table lists this clone with a few counts. The V call is TRBV5-1, the J call TRBJ1-1, with unresolved D. The CDR3 totals 14 residues. The germline gives CDR1 SGHRS, CDR2 YFSETQ. V dropped 0 bases and J dropped 1 base, with 7 bases sitting between them. This CDR3 is CASSLAAGNTEAFF. CDR3 DNA sequence: TGCGCCAGCAGCTTGGCGGCAGGGAACACTGAAGCTTTCTTT. The whole variable domain, filled in from reference TRBV5-1 and TRBJ1-1, reads KAGVTQTPRYLIKTRGQQVTLSCSPISGHRSVSWYQQTPGQGLQFLFEYFSETQRNKGNFPGRFSGRQFSNSRSEMNVSTLELGDSALYLCASSLAAGNTEAFFGQGTRLTVV.

The genes are TRBV3-1 (or the pseudogene TRBV3-2) and TRBJ2-6; perhaps TRBD1 as D (6 bases). The CDR3 is made up of 17 amino acids. Looked up from germline, CDR1 is LGHDT and CDR2 is YNNKEL (reference sequence). V lost 3 bases, J lost 0 bases, and 12 bases lay in between. The CDR3 DNA is TGTGCCAGCAGCCATATTTCCAGGGGCTCTGGGGCCAACGTCCTGACTTTC. This encodes CASSHISRGSGANVLTF.

This clone is a singleton in its sample. J is TRBJ1-2 and V is TRBV29-1, with D maybe TRBD1 (5 bases). Trimming took 0 bases from V and 3 from J, leaving 11 bases between them. CDR1 SQVTM and CDR2 ANQGSEA come from the germline V gene. This CDR3 has 14 amino acids. The CDR3 here is CSVEDQGKYYGYTF. CDR3 DNA: TGCAGCGTTGAAGATCAGGGCAAGTACTATGGCTACACCTTC.

The V call is TRBV5-6, the J call TRBJ2-7; tentatively, D is TRBD1 (6 bases). With 0 bases removed from V and 2 bases from J, the gap between germline ends came to 9 bases. The CDR3 covers 14 residues. In germline, CDR1 is SGHDT, CDR2 YYEEEE. The CDR3 DNA reads TGTGCCAGCAGCTTGGGAGGGGACACCTACGAGCAGTACTTC. Its translation is CASSLGGDTYEQYF.

This chain uses TRBV7-6 with TRBJ2-1; 11 bases are shared with TRBD2. V shed 0 bases, J shed 10 bases, and the junction held 5 bases outside the gene matches. The CDR3 sequence is 15 residues long. Germline assignment: CDR1 SGHVS and CDR2 FNYEAQ. The DNA of the CDR3 is TGTGCCAGCAGCTTAGCCGGGACTAGCGGTCTAGAGCAGTTCTTC. Encoded protein: CASSLAGTSGLEQFF.

The chain carries TRBV27 and TRBJ2-7; 7 bases agree with TRBD2. This CDR3 has 14 residues. The junction had 3 bases not matched to a gene; V was cut back by 0 bases and J by 4 bases. Germline CDR1 MNHEY, CDR2 SMNVEV (reference sequence). The CDR3 region has the DNA TGTGCCAGCAGTTTATCGGACGGGGGGTACGAGCAGTACTTC. Translation: CASSLSDGGYEQYF.

J is TRBJ2-5 and V is TRBV29-1; D is uncertain. The V end lost 6 bases, the J end lost 1 base, and 3 bases lay between the germline ends. The CDR3 length is 10 residues. Per the germline V gene, CDR1 is SQVTM and CDR2 is ANQGSEA. CDR3 sequence reads: CSVFQETQYF. The CDR3 bases are TGCAGCGTCTTCCAAGAGACCCAGTACTTC. The full variable domain, in which reference TRBV29-1 and TRBJ2-5 provide the parts outside the CDR3, is SAVISQKPSRDICQRGTSLTIQCQVDSQVTMMFWYRQQPGQSLTLIATANQGSEATYESGFVIDKFPISRPNLTFSTLTVSNMSPEDSSIYLCSVFQETQYFGPGTRLLVL.

The chain employs TRBV6-5 and TRBJ2-1, with D possibly matching TRBD1 (5 bases). Germline assignment: CDR1 MNHEY and CDR2 SVGAGI. V lost 6 bases, J lost 4 bases, and 16 bases lay in between. This CDR3 has 15 residues. CDR3 coding DNA: TGTGCCAGCAGACTTACGACAGACCCATACAATGAGCAGTTCTTC. It is translated as CASRLTTDPYNEQFF.

This chain links TRBV3-1 (or the pseudogene TRBV3-2) with TRBJ2-3; D is uncertain. Germline loops: CDR1 LGHDT, CDR2 YNNKEL (reference sequence). CDR3 size: 14 residues. Trimming stripped 1 base from V and 1 base from J, with 6 bases between. CDR3: CASSQVRGTDTQYF. The CDR3 DNA reads TGTGCCAGCAGCCAAGTTCGCGGCACAGATACGCAGTATTTT.

V usage is TRBV10-3 and J usage is TRBJ1-2; the D gene is possibly TRBD1 (5 bases). Trimming removed 6 bases from V and 1 base from J, with 6 bases in between. CDR1 is ENHRY, CDR2 SYGVKD, per germline. The CDR3 is 12 amino acids. Here the CDR3 DNA reads TGTGCCATCAGGCAGGGTAACTATGGCTACACCTTC. Protein: CAIRQGNYGYTF.

This clone was recorded once. The chain joins TRBV3-1 (or the pseudogene TRBV3-2) to TRBJ1-4; tentatively, D is TRBD1 (5 bases). V was shortened by 0 bases and J by 8 bases, with 13 bases between the two germline ends. The CDR3 runs 15 residues. Germline CDR1 LGHDT, CDR2 YNNKEL (reference sequence). The CDR3 reads CASSQDGQGREKLFF. CDR3 nucleotide sequence: TGTGCCAGCAGCCAAGATGGGCAGGGCCGGGAAAAACTGTTTTTT.

The chain has TRBV27 and TRBJ1-2, with a weak D call TRBD1 (6 bases). CDR3 size: 18 residues. V lost 2 bases and J lost 5, with 24 bases in between. In germline, CDR1 is MNHEY, CDR2 SMNVEV (reference sequence). The CDR3: CASSLILTGRGFSYGYTF. As DNA, the CDR3 is TGTGCCAGCAGTTTAATTTTGACAGGACGAGGCTTCTCGTATGGCTACACCTTC.

V and J are TRBV7-7 and TRBJ2-2; D uncertain. Germline values: CDR1 SSHAT, CDR2 FNYEAQ (reference sequence). This CDR3 contains 14 residues. Trimming took off 3 bases at V and 1 base at J, with 6 bases between the two ends. The chain's CDR3 is CASSLAKNTGELFF. The CDR3 DNA reads as TGTGCCAGCAGCTTGGCCAAGAACACCGGGGAGCTGTTTTTT.

The rearrangement links TRBV28 to TRBJ2-3, with 7 bases aligning to TRBD2. The CDR3 length is 16 residues. The ends lost 3 bases at V and 4 bases at J; junction bases unmatched: 10. CDR1 and CDR2 from the germline V gene are MDHEN and SYDVKM. The CDR3 bases are TGTGCCAGCAGTTTGTATTCCGGGAGCGGGGCAGATACGCAGTATTTT. Translating gives CASSLYSGSGADTQYF.

Only a few counts were recorded for this clone. This chain uses TRBV9 with TRBJ1-2; 8 nucleotides align to TRBD1. Unmatched junction bases numbered 7, after V lost 4 bases and J lost 8 bases. CDR1 and CDR2 (germline): SGDLS, YYNGEE. The CDR3 is 13 amino acids. The CDR3, as DNA: TGTGCCAGCAGCAAGGGACAGGCCGAAGGCTACACCTTC. Translation gives CASSKGQAEGYTF.

This chain links TRBV6-5 with TRBJ2-7; possible D gene TRBD2, 7 bases. V lost 6 bases and J 3 bases, leaving 15 bases between the germline ends. The germline V gene encodes CDR1 MNHEY and CDR2 SVGAGI. CDR3 length: 14 amino acids. CDR3 loop: CASSYLGGGYEQYF. The DNA for the CDR3 is TGTGCCAGCAGCTACCTGGGAGGGGGCTACGAGCAGTACTTC.

This clone has just a few counts. The chain links TRBV5-8 to TRBJ1-6, with 7 positions matching TRBD1. The CDR3 is made up of 13 amino acids. Germline CDR1 reads SGHTS; CDR2 reads YDEGEE. With 8 bases clipped from V and 8 bases from J, the junction kept 7 bases outside the gene matches. The CDR3 loop is CASQGQQDSPLHF. As DNA, the CDR3 is TGTGCCAGTCAGGGACAGCAGGATTCACCCCTCCACTTT.

V is TRBV20-1 and J is TRBJ1-2; TRBD1 aligns across 9 bases. V lost 6 bases to trimming and J lost 8 bases; unmatched junction nucleotides: 4. In germline, CDR1 is DFQATT, CDR2 SNEGSKA (reference sequence). The CDR3 extends over 11 amino acids. The CDR3 is CSAWDREGYTF. The CDR3 bases are TGCAGTGCCTGGGACAGGGAGGGCTACACCTTC.

This rearrangement joins TRBV9 to TRBJ2-2; 10 positions match TRBD1. The junction had 6 bases not matched to a gene; V was cut back by 1 base and J by 0 bases. The CDR3 loop spans 18 amino acids. Germline loops: CDR1 SGDLS, CDR2 YYNGEE. CDR3 sequence reads: CASSVWDRGPSNTGELFF. CDR3 in DNA: TGTGCCAGCAGCGTATGGGACAGGGGACCCTCGAACACCGGGGAGCTGTTTTTT.

V gene TRBV19 combines with J gene TRBJ2-1, with 12 bases fitting TRBD2. CDR3 size: 19 residues. The J segment lost 5 bases and the V segment lost 0 bases, leaving 11 bases of the junction unmatched. The V gene's germline CDR1 is LNHDA and CDR2 SQIVND (reference sequence). This CDR3 reads CASSIDGLAGGSTNNEQFF. The CDR3 DNA reads TGTGCCAGTAGTATAGATGGGCTAGCGGGAGGGTCCACCAACAATGAGCAGTTCTTC.

The chain joins TRBV4-1 to TRBJ2-7, with D possibly matching TRBD2 (6 bases). V gave up 0 bases and J gave up 3 bases, with 12 bases separating them. Looked up from germline, CDR1 is MGHRA and CDR2 is YSYEKL. The CDR3 covers 15 residues. The CDR3 sequence: CASSQESRGYYEQYF. The CDR3, as DNA: TGCGCCAGCAGCCAAGAGAGTCGGGGGTACTACGAGCAGTACTTC.

This chain connects TRBV19 to TRBJ2-7; the match to TRBD2 covers 7 bases. The trim removed 6 bases at V and 4 bases at J, leaving 3 bases unmatched. CDR1 is LNHDA and CDR2 is SQIVND in the germline V gene (reference sequence). The CDR3 is 12 residues long. The CDR3 coding sequence is TGTGCCAGTAGGGGTAGCGGGTACGAGCAGTACTTC. Amino acids: CASRGSGYEQYF.

This chain connects TRBV27 to TRBJ1-3; tentatively, D is TRBD1 (6 bases). CDR3 length: 14 residues. V gave up 5 bases and J gave up 2 bases, with 10 bases separating them. Germline V CDR1 and CDR2: MNHEY, SMNVEV (reference sequence). The CDR3 is CASSPWGPGNTIYF. The CDR3 DNA reads as TGTGCCAGCAGTCCTTGGGGGCCTGGAAACACCATATATTTT.